These T cell receptor beta chains were read from a single sample in a study of T cells in Graves' hyperthyroidism and ophthalmopathy. Using its own MiXCR run on the multiplex PCR reads, TCRdb lists one record per CDR3 protein. Here the sample spans some 210,000 distinct CDR3 sequences, roughly 17% being singletons. The specimen was blood. Receptors were obtained from a man between 45 and 60 years old with Graves' hyperthyroidism. The CDR3 runs from the conserved cysteine through the conserved F or W. Each record gives: J gene, clone size, D gene, V gene, CDR3 protein, CDR3 DNA. The D gene is left open where the match is weak. Rows give clone size only sometimes, using once, few, many, or a class for an expanded clone.

TRBJ2-1,NA,NA,TRBV7-9,CASSLEGRIYNEQFF,TGTGCCAGCAGCTTAGAGGGCAGGATATACAATGAGCAGTTCTTC
TRBJ2-3,many,NA,TRBV7-2,CASSLAFLATLTDTQYF,TGTGCCAGCAGCTTAGCGTTCCTAGCGACCCTCACAGATACGCAGTATTTT
TRBJ2-7,few,TRBD2,TRBV3-1,CASSQALAGLYKQYF,TGTGCCAGCAGCCAGGCCCTAGCGGGACTCTACAAGCAGTACTTC
TRBJ2-2,NA,NA,TRBV14,CASSQGRFTPGELFF,TGTGCCAGCAGCCAAGGGAGATTCACTCCCGGGGAGCTGTTTTTT
TRBJ2-7,NA,NA,TRBV4-3,CASSQDPRGAYEQYF,TGCGCCAGCAGCCAAGATCCTAGGGGGGCCTACGAGCAGTACTTC
TRBJ2-7,many,NA,TRBV28,CASSLSRDEQYF,TGTGCCAGCAGTTTGTCGAGGGACGAGCAGTACTTC
TRBJ1-2,many,TRBD1,TRBV12-3/TRBV12-4,CASSLNTGAGYTF,TGTGCCAGCAGTTTAAATACAGGGGCCGGCTACACCTTC
TRBJ1-2,NA,NA,TRBV6-5,CASRGPNYGYTF,TGTGCCAGCAGGGGACCTAACTATGGCTACACCTTC
TRBJ1-6,few,NA,TRBV7-2,CASSSSEHSSYNSPLHF,TGTGCCAGCAGCTCCTCGGAGCACAGCTCCTATAATTCACCCCTCCACTTT
TRBJ2-1,many,NA,TRBV7-3,CASSRDQGYNEQFF,TGTGCCAGCTCGCGGGACCAGGGCTACAATGAGCAGTTCTTC
TRBJ2-3,NA,NA,TRBV7-9,CASSPEGDTQYF,TGTGCCAGCAGCCCGGAGGGAGATACGCAGTATTTT